One and the same sample provided the 14 T cell receptor beta chains below, sequenced in a study of patients and donors after allogeneic stem cell transplantation. Using its own MiXCR run on the RT-PCR reads, TCRdb lists one record per CDR3 protein. This table has around 150,000 distinct CDR3 sequences, approximately 40% appearing once. Specimen: blood, either unsorted or a sorted T cell fraction (not recorded which). Receptors were obtained from a human donor who was either an allogeneic HSCT recipient or a stem cell or donor lymphocyte infusion donor (not recorded which). It is not recorded whose cells these are; they may come from a transplant donor.

This clonotype has a handful of counts. The V and J genes are TRBV10-3 and TRBJ1-1; 10 bases fit TRBD1. Germline trimming cut 6 bases from V and 3 bases from J; bases unmatched to any gene: 4. The CDR3 spans 14 residues. Germline V lookup: CDR1 ENHRY, CDR2 SYGVKD. CDR3 in DNA: TGTGCCATCAGACTGGACAGGGGGTACACTGAAGCTTTCTTT. This gives the protein CAIRLDRGYTEAFF.

This chain uses TRBV5-6 with TRBJ1-1; D possibly corresponds to TRBD1 (5 bases). The length of the CDR3 is 14 residues. Germline lookup yields CDR1 SGHDT and CDR2 YYEEEE. V lost 4 bases to trimming and J lost 5 bases, with 15 bases between them. The DNA for the CDR3 is TGTGCCAGCAGCACATCAGGGCAGGGAACTGAAGCTTTCTTT. Its protein product is CASSTSGQGTEAFF.

The chain recombines TRBV27 with TRBJ1-6; 10 bases fit TRBD1. The CDR3 runs 16 residues. Germline lookup yields CDR1 MNHEY and CDR2 SMNVEV (reference sequence). V shed 7 bases and J 2 bases; nucleotides not matched to a gene: 5. CDR3 region: CASTRTGGPYNSPLHF. In DNA form, the CDR3 reads TGTGCCAGCACCCGGACAGGGGGTCCCTATAATTCACCCCTCCACTTT.

This clonotype was seen a few times. The rearrangement links TRBV5-1 to TRBJ1-2, with D perhaps matching TRBD1 (5 bases). The V gene's germline CDR1 is SGHRS and CDR2 YFSETQ. V lost 0 bases and J 4 bases, leaving 16 bases between the germline ends. The CDR3 runs to 16 residues. The CDR3 DNA sequence: TGCGCCAGCAGCTTGGCATATTCGGGACCCTCCTATGGCTACACCTTC. This sequence encodes CASSLAYSGPSYGYTF.

The chain joins TRBV7-3 to TRBJ2-1; possibly TRBD1 for D (6 bases). Deletions cut 2 bases from V and 11 bases from J, with 10 bases between. The CDR3 consists of 12 residues. Germline lookup yields CDR1 SGHTA and CDR2 FQGTGA. CDR3 sequence (DNA): TGTGCCAGCAGCTTAGGACAGAATAAGCAGTTCTTC. Its protein product is CASSLGQNKQFF.

This clonotype was seen a handful of times. The chain recombines TRBV29-1 with TRBJ1-4; maybe TRBD1 (5 bases). Between the trimmed V and J ends, which lost 7 bases and 8 bases, there was a span of 17 bases. The germline gives CDR1 SQVTM, CDR2 ANQGSEA. The CDR3 is 13 amino acids. The CDR3 DNA reads TGCAGCGGATTACAGGACCCGGACGAAAAACTGTTTTTT. It specifies CSGLQDPDEKLFF.

This clonotype was counted between two and nine times. A junction boundary mismatches the germline segment, possibly from a read error. The chain recombines TRBV10-3 with TRBJ1-6, with 10 positions matching TRBD1. Germline assignment: CDR1 ENHRY and CDR2 SYGVKD. The CDR3 spans 10 residues. CDR3 DNA: TGTGCCATCAGGGGACAGGGGAAACTCTTT. Translating gives CAIRGQGKLF.

This rearrangement joins TRBV3-1 to TRBJ2-1; D unresolved. CDR3 length: 12 amino acids. Germline CDR1 and CDR2: LGHDT and YNNKEL (reference sequence). V lost 7 bases and J 9 bases, leaving 13 bases between the germline ends. CDR3 protein: CASTSTGREQFF. CDR3 nucleotides: TGTGCCAGCACCTCGACTGGGCGTGAGCAGTTCTTC.

The chain recombines TRBV12-3 or TRBV12-4 with TRBJ2-1; D ambiguous. Trimming left V 6 bases short and J 12 bases short, with 15 bases between. The CDR3 loop spans 12 amino acids. CDR3 loop: CASSPTRAVQFF. In nucleotides, the CDR3 is TGTGCCAGCAGCCCTACCCGTGCGGTGCAGTTCTTC.

This chain uses TRBV5-6 with TRBJ1-1; 9 nucleotides match TRBD1. Trimming took 4 bases from V and 5 from J; bases not matched to a gene: 6. Germline V CDR1 and CDR2: SGHDT, YYEEEE. The CDR3 totals 14 residues. The CDR3 sequence is CASSLWDRATEAFF. In nucleotides, the CDR3 is TGTGCCAGCAGCCTTTGGGACAGGGCGACTGAAGCTTTCTTT.

This clonotype was detected a few times. The V gene is TRBV10-3, the J gene TRBJ1-1; D may be TRBD1 (6 bases). Trimming took off 10 bases at V and 1 base at J, with 16 bases between the two ends. Germline CDR1 and CDR2: ENHRY and SYGVKD. The CDR3 extends over 14 amino acids. CDR3 in DNA: TGTGCCACCCAGCTCCGGGACACGAACACTGAAGCTTTCTTT. Translated, it gives CATQLRDTNTEAFF.

This clonotype came up a few times. CDR3 residues: CASKGGGAANEKLFF. CDR3 nucleotides: TGTGCCAGCAAGGGTGGAGGGGCAGCTAATGAAAAACTGTTTTTT. This chain connects TRBV25-1 to TRBJ1-4; TRBD1 is a possible D gene (5 bases). The CDR3 is made up of 15 amino acids. With 7 bases removed from V and 3 bases from J, the gap between germline ends came to 15 bases. CDR1 and CDR2 (germline): MGHDK, SYGVNS. The full variable domain, its missing parts supplied by reference TRBV25-1 and TRBJ1-4, is EADIYQTPRYLVIGTGKKITLECSQTMGHDKMYWYQQDPGMELHLIHYSYGVNSTEKGDLSSESTVSRIRTEHFPLTLESARPSHTSQYLCASKGGGAANEKLFFGSGTQLSVL.

The chain carries TRBV12-3 or TRBV12-4 and TRBJ1-1; D unclear. The CDR3 covers 12 residues. The ends were cut back, 1 base at V and 8 bases at J, with 8 bases in the middle. This CDR3 is CASSLVLFEAFF. CDR3 in DNA: TGTGCCAGCAGTTTAGTCTTGTTCGAAGCTTTCTTT.

This clonotype occurred a few times. The V and J genes are TRBV20-1 and TRBJ1-3; 7 nucleotides align to TRBD1. V was clipped by 3 bases and J by 13 bases; unmatched bases: 12. The CDR3 totals 13 residues. CDR1 DFQATT and CDR2 SNEGSKA come from the germline V gene (reference sequence). CDR3 amino acids: CSARVGRDRDIYF. The CDR3 DNA reads TGCAGTGCTAGGGTCGGTCGAGACAGGGATATATATTTT.